This paragraph reports one T cell receptor (beta chain). Clinical history as reported by participants underpinned cohort assignment. Before being deemed recovered, Cohort 3 donors had two negative PCRs, clearance, or symptom resolution. CDR3 size: 14 residues. V was clipped by 6 bases and J by 8 bases; unmatched bases: 12. Germline V gene lookup returns CDR1 MNHEY and CDR2 SVGAGI. The data were produced by immunoSEQ multiplex PCR, yet TCRdb's version contains in-frame clones alone and is incomplete. The profile shows more than 200,000 clones, around nine tenths of them singletons. This entry is derived from a study of blood T cell repertoires in COVID-19. Across the whole study: The United States, Italy and Spain provided the acute and convalescent COVID-19 samples. PBMCs, B-cell-depleted T cells, or T cells provided the cDNA or gDNA that made up the material.

What was sequenced was PBMCs or T cells enriched from blood (not recorded which). The chain combines TRBV6-5 with TRBJ1-2; 7 nucleotides match TRBD1. The clonotype was recovered from a woman aged 25 to 39 who had recovered from COVID-19. The CDR3, as DNA: TGTGCCAGCAGGCCACAGGGGCTCCTCGGGGGCTACACCTTC. As protein: CASRPQGLLGGYTF.